This is a list of T cell receptor beta chains from one sample in a study of shared clonotypes between healthy human individuals. Some clones are missing from TCRdb's copy, which holds only in-frame ones; the method was immunoSEQ multiplex PCR. The sample has around 440,000 clones, around 77% seen once. Source material: PBMCs. The receptors were sampled from a middle-aged woman in good health. Some clones in this sample may be carry-over from other donors' samples. CDR3s include the opening cysteine and the closing phenylalanine or tryptophan. Each record gives: J gene, clone size, V gene, D gene, CDR3 DNA, CDR3 protein. D genes are given only for firm matches. Rows may omit the clone size; those that give it use once, few, many or a size class.

>TRBJ2-5|NA|TRBV19|TRBD2
TGTGCCAGCGGACTAGCGGGAGGATTCGAGACCCAGTACTTC
CASGLAGGFETQYF
>TRBJ2-1|few|TRBV28|TRBD2
TGTGCCAGCAGTTTCCTATCGCGTAGACTAGCGGGGGGCCCCAATGAGCAGTTCTTC
CASSFLSRRLAGGPNEQFF
>TRBJ2-7|NA|TRBV6-5|NA
TGTGCCAGCAGCTGGGGGCCTTCCTACGAGCAGTACTTC
CASSWGPSYEQYF
>TRBJ1-4|NA|TRBV5-8|NA
TGTGCCAGCAGCCGAGGATACCGGTCGGGGATCACTAATGAAAAACTGTTTTTT
CASSRGYRSGITNEKLFF
>TRBJ2-2|NA|TRBV28|NA
TGTGCCAGTAACTCTCCCCCGGAGGGGGAGGGGGAGCTGTTTTTT
CASNSPPEGEGELFF
>TRBJ2-7|NA|TRBV18|NA
TGTGCCAGCTCACCCTCACCTGGGACTTCCGGTAGGGAGCAGTACTTC
CASSPSPGTSGREQYF
>TRBJ2-7|NA|TRBV4-1|TRBD2
TGCGCCAGCAGGAGGACTAGCGGGAGCCACGAGCAGTACTTC
CASRRTSGSHEQYF
>TRBJ2-5|NA|TRBV18|NA
TGTGCCAGCTCACCCAGTGGGGTGGAGACCCAGTACTTC
CASSPSGVETQYF
>TRBJ2-2|NA|TRBV10-3|NA
TGTGCCATCCTCTCCAGCACCGGGGAGCTGTTTTTT
CAILSSTGELFF
>TRBJ2-3|NA|TRBV5-1|NA
TGCGCCAGCAGCCCCGGGACCGTTCAAACAGATACGCAGTATTTT
CASSPGTVQTDTQYF
>TRBJ2-1|NA|TRBV10-3|TRBD2
TGTGCCATCAGTGAACTAGCGGGAGACGTGAATGAGCAGTTCTTC
CAISELAGDVNEQFF
>TRBJ2-1|few|TRBV5-1|TRBD2
TGCGCCAGCAGCTCCACGGCGGGAGGGTATTTTGGTGAGCAGTTCTTC
CASSSTAGGYFGEQFF
>TRBJ1-5|NA|TRBV28|NA
TGTGCCAGCAGTTTAACGACCGACAATCAGCCCCAGCATTTT
CASSLTTDNQPQHF